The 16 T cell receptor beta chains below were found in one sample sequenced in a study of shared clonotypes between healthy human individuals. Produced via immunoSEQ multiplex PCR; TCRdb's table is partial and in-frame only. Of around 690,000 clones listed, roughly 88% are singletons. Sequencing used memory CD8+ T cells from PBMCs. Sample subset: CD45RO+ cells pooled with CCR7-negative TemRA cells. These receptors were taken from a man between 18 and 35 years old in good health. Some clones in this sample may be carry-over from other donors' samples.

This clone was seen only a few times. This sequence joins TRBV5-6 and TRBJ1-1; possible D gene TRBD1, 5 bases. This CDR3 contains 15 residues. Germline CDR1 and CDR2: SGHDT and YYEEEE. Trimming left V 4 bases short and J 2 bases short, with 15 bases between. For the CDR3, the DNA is TGTGCCAGCAGCGGGGGTCCGCAACTAAACACTGAAGCTTTCTTT. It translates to CASSGGPQLNTEAFF. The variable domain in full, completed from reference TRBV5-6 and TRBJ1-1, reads DAGVTQSPTHLIKTRGQQVTLRCSPKSGHDTVSWYQQALGQGPQFIFQYYEEEERQRGNFPDRFSGHQFPNYSSELNVNALLLGDSALYLCASSGGPQLNTEAFFGQGTRLTVV.

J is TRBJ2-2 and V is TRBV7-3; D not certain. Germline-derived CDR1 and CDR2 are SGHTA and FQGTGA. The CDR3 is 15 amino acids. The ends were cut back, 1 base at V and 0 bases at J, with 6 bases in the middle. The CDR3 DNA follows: TGTGCCAGCAGCTTAAGGGCAACGAACACCGGGGAGCTGTTTTTT. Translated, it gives CASSLRATNTGELFF.

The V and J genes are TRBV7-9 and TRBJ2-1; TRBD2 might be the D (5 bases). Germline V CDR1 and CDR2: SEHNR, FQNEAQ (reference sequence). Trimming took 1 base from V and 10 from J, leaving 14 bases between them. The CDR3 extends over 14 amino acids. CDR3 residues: CASSLGFLADEQFF. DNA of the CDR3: TGTGCCAGCAGCTTAGGCTTCCTAGCAGACGAGCAGTTCTTC.

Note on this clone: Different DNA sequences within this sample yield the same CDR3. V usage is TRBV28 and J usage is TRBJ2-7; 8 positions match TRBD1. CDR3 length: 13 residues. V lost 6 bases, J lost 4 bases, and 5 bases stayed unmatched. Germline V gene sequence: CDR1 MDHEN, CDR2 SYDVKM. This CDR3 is CASSPDRAYEQYF. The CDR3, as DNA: TGTGCCAGCAGCCCGGACAGGGCTTACGAGCAGTACTTC.

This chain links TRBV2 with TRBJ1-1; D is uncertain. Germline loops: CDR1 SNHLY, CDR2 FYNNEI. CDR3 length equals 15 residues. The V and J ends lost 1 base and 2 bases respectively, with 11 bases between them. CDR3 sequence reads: CASSEDTTLNTEAFF. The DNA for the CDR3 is TGTGCCAGCAGTGAAGACACTACCTTAAACACTGAAGCTTTCTTT.

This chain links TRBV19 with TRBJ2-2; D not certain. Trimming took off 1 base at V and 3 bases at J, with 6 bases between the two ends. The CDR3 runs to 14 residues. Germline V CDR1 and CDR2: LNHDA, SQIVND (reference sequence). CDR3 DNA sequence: TGTGCCAGTAGTATAGTTCTGTACACCGGGGAGCTGTTTTTT. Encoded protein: CASSIVLYTGELFF. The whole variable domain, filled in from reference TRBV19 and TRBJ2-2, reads DGGITQSPKYLFRKEGQNVTLSCEQNLNHDAMYWYRQDPGQGLRLIYYSQIVNDFQKGDIAEGYSVSREKKESFPLTVTSAQKNPTAFYLCASSIVLYTGELFFGEGSRLTVL.

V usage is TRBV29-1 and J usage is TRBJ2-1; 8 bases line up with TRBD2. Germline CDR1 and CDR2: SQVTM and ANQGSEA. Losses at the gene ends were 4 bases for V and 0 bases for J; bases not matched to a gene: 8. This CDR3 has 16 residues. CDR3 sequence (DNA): TGCAGCGTTGCGTTTAGCGGGATAAGCTCCTACAATGAGCAGTTCTTC. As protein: CSVAFSGISSYNEQFF.

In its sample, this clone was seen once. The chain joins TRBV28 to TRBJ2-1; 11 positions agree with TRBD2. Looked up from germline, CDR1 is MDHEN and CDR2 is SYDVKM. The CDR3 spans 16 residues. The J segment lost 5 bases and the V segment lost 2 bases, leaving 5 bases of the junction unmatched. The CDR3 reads CASSLPGTSGHNEQFF. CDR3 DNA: TGTGCCAGCAGTTTACCCGGGACTAGCGGACACAATGAGCAGTTCTTC. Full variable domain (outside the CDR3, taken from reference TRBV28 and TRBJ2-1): DVKVTQSSRYLVKRTGEKVFLECVQDMDHENMFWYRQDPGLGLRLIYFSYDVKMKEKGDIPEGYSVSREKKERFSLILESASTNQTSMYLCASSLPGTSGHNEQFFGPGTRLTVL.

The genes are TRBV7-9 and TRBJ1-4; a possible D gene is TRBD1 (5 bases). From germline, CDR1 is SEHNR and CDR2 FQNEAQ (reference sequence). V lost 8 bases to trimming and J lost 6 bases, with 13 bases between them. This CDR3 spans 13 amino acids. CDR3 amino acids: CASCSGTDEKLFF. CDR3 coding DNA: TGTGCCAGCTGCTCCGGGACGGATGAAAAACTGTTTTTT.

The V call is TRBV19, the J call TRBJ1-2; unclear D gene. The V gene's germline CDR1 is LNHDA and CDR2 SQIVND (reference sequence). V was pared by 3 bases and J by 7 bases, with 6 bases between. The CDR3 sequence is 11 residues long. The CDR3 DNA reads TGTGCCAGTAGTATTTTAGGTGGCTACACCTTC. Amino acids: CASSILGGYTF.

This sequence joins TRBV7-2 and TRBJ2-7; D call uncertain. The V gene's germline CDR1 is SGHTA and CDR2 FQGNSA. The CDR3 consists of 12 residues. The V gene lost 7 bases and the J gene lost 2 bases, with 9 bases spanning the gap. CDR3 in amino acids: CASTLGTYEQYF. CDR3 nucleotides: TGTGCCAGCACCTTGGGAACCTACGAGCAGTACTTC.

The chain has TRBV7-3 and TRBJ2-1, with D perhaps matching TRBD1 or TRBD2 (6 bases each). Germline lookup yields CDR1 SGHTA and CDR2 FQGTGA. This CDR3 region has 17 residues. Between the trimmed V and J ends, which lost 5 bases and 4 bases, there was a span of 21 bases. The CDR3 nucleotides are TGTGCCAGCAGCCCCGGGGGCTTCAAAAGGGGTTACAATGAGCAGTTCTTC. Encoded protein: CASSPGGFKRGYNEQFF.

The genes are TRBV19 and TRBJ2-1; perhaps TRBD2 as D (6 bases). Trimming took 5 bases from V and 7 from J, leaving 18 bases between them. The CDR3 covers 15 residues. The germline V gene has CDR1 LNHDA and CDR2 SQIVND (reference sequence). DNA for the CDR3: TGTGCCAGTAGTCCCAGGGACTCCTGGGGAAATGAGCAGTTCTTC. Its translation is CASSPRDSWGNEQFF.

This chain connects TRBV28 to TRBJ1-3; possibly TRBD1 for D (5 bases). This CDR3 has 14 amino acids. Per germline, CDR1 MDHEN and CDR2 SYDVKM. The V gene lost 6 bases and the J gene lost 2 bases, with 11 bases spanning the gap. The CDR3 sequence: CASSPGPAGNTIYF. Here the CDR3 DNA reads TGTGCCAGCAGCCCGGGGCCCGCTGGAAACACCATATATTTT.

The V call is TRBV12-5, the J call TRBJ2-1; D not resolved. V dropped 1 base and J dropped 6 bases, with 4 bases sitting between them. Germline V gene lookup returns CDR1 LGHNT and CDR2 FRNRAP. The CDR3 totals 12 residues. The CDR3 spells CASGLGLNEQFF. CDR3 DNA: TGTGCTAGTGGTTTGGGACTCAATGAGCAGTTCTTC.

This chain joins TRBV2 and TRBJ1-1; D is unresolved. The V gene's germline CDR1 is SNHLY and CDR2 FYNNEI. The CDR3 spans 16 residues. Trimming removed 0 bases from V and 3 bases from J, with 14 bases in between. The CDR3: CASSEARRIRYTEAFF. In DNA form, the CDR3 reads TGTGCCAGCAGTGAAGCGCGGCGGATCAGATACACTGAAGCTTTCTTT.